The rows below give T cell receptor beta chains drawn from one sample of a study of long-term antiretroviral therapy in people with HIV. Generated by immunoSEQ multiplex PCR, the TCRdb table keeps only in-frame clones and is missing some. The table shows tens of thousands of clones, with 80% to 95% occurring only once. The sample was unsorted PBMCs, taken 4.4 years after starting antiretroviral therapy. The receptors stem from a woman aged 50 to 60 with HIV. Each CDR3 is given with its conserved first and last residue. The D gene is left open where the match is weak. Clone size is given for some rows only: seen once, a few or many times, or a class if the clone is expanded.

15 | TRBJ1-1 | - | TRBV11-2 | once | CASSLEGGRSTEAFF
14 | TRBJ1-6 | - | TRBV30 | - | CAWIPGASAGTLHF
15 | TRBJ2-1 | TRBD2 | TRBV7-2 | - | CASSLGGGAYNEQFF
16 | TRBJ1-2 | - | TRBV4-1 | once | CASSQDFSSPPRGYTF
17 | TRBJ1-5 | TRBD1 | TRBV5-6 | - | CASSKRRDRVGNQPQHF
16 | TRBJ1-2 | - | TRBV7-9 | - | CASINSQGGINYGYTF
14 | TRBJ2-5 | - | TRBV11-2 | once | CASSLGVRQETQYF
14 | TRBJ2-7 | TRBD1 | TRBV5-4 | - | CASSPRQGVYEQYF
15 | TRBJ2-1 | TRBD1 | TRBV6-5 | - | CASSIRDREANEQFF
15 | TRBJ1-2 | - | TRBV6-1 | - | CASSEAGMGAYGYTF
13 | TRBJ1-5 | - | TRBV2 | once | CASSELTIEPQHF
14 | TRBJ2-7 | - | TRBV2 | once | CASSEVGSSYEQYF
17 | TRBJ2-6 | - | TRBV5-8 | once | CASSLVLRGGWANVLTF
18 | TRBJ2-6 | - | TRBV7-2 | - | CASSLEGKRFSGANVLTF
14 | TRBJ2-7 | TRBD1 | TRBV29-1 | - | CSVASGTGGREQYF
13 | TRBJ2-6 | - | TRBV30 | - | CAWSLGGANVLTF
21 | TRBJ1-1 | - | TRBV7-5 | - | CARSLGTGETEGLSGETEAFF
14 | TRBJ1-4 | TRBD1 | TRBV5-1 | - | CASSVGQGSEKLFF
15 | TRBJ2-7 | - | TRBV6-1 | - | CASSEEMGGTYEQYF
15 | TRBJ2-3 | TRBD2 | TRBV9 | - | CASSVYGGSTDTQYF
14 | TRBJ1-2 | - | TRBV2 | - | CASSDNYWASGYTF
15 | TRBJ2-2 | TRBD2 | TRBV9 | - | CASSGERGVAGELFF
21 | TRBJ2-4 | TRBD2 | TRBV9 | - | CASSVDPFSGGIFGAKNIQYF
14 | TRBJ2-7 | - | TRBV6-5 | - | CASSSHSSSYEQYF
14 | TRBJ2-7 | - | TRBV27 | - | CASSLRRGGNEQYF
14 | TRBJ2-7 | TRBD1 | TRBV4-1 | - | CASSQADRENEQYF
14 | TRBJ2-7 | - | TRBV5-6 | - | CASSLGRSKYEQYF
12 | TRBJ2-7 | - | TRBV7-9 | - | CASSAQGESAYF
13 | TRBJ2-3 | - | TRBV6-5 | once | CASTKDSKDTQYF
15 | TRBJ2-1 | TRBD2 | TRBV7-6 | - | CASSLGAGGSDEQFF
15 | TRBJ1-2 | TRBD1 | TRBV29-1 | - | CSVGDRGESDYGYTF
15 | TRBJ1-3 | - | TRBV6-5 | - | CASSGGLGTGNTIYF
15 | TRBJ1-4 | - | TRBV25-1 | - | CASSDTTWGLEKLFF
12 | TRBJ2-3 | - | TRBV11-3 | - | CASSLQGDTQYF
16 | TRBJ1-4 | - | TRBV2 | - | CASRSGLAGQAEKLFF
14 | TRBJ2-6 | - | TRBV11-1 | - | CASSSRVGANVLTF
15 | TRBJ1-1 | TRBD1 | TRBV19 | - | CASISAGGWKTEAFF
16 | TRBJ1-5 | TRBD1 | TRBV30 | - | CAWSVPRTGKNQPQHF
13 | TRBJ1-5 | - | TRBV6-6 | - | CASSYSGHQPQHF
14 | TRBJ2-7 | - | TRBV6-5 | - | CASSYSGLSYEQYF
13 | TRBJ1-1 | - | TRBV19 | - | CASSPGVGTEAFF
13 | TRBJ1-1 | - | TRBV11-2 | - | CASSFLPDTEAFF
14 | TRBJ1-4 | - | TRBV6-5 | - | CASSLGLSSEKLFF
13 | TRBJ2-3 | - | TRBV7-8 | - | CASSSLPGDTQYF
12 | TRBJ1-3 | - | TRBV30 | - | CAWREKGNTIYF
12 | TRBJ1-2 | - | TRBV9 | - | CASTKRAHGYTF
15 | TRBJ2-2 | - | TRBV19 | - | CASSMVGTNTGELFF
15 | TRBJ2-2 | - | TRBV19 | - | CASSLRTGNTGELFF
16 | TRBJ2-2 | TRBD2 | TRBV4-2 | - | CASSLLAGGNTGELFF
17 | TRBJ1-3 | - | TRBV5-1 | - | CASRFEPGRLSGNTIYF
15 | TRBJ2-3 | - | TRBV7-3 | - | CASSSTPGYGDTQYF
17 | TRBJ2-3 | - | TRBV11-2 | - | CASSLGRTGPSTDTQYF